These 19 T cell receptor beta chains came from one sample sequenced in a study of tumor-infiltrating lymphocytes in localized non-small cell lung cancer. Sequenced by immunoSEQ multiplex PCR; TCRdb stores in-frame clones only, minus some. This repertoire shows some 15,000 clones, 81% found once; its top ten account for around 2.5%. The sequencing input was lung tumor tissue. The receptor set was obtained from a human donor with non-small cell lung cancer.

This clone occurred once. The chain combines TRBV29-1 with TRBJ1-1, with a weak D call TRBD1 (6 bases). Germline V gene sequence: CDR1 SQVTM, CDR2 ANQGSEA. Trimming shortened V by 6 bases and J by 5 bases, and 13 bases separated the two germline ends. This CDR3 has 12 amino acids. The CDR3 loop is CSVRIQGTEAFF. The CDR3 nucleotides read TGCAGCGTCCGAATACAGGGTACTGAAGCTTTCTTT.

This clone was seen a few times. The J gene is TRBJ1-1, the V gene TRBV19; 8 nucleotides match TRBD1. The V and J ends lost 4 bases and 1 base, in that order; junction bases with no gene match: 11. CDR1 is LNHDA and CDR2 is SQIVND in the germline V gene (reference sequence). The CDR3 runs 17 residues. The CDR3 nucleotides are TGTGCCAGTAGTAGTCCGACAGGGGTTGTGTCGAACACTGAAGCTTTCTTT. Translation gives CASSSPTGVVSNTEAFF.

The chain carries TRBV30 and TRBJ2-7; D possibly corresponds to TRBD2 (5 bases). The V end was cut by 2 bases, the J end by 12 bases, with 17 bases between. The CDR3 has 12 residues. Germline assignment: CDR1 GTSNPN and CDR2 SVGIG (reference sequence). In nucleotides, the CDR3 is TGTGCCTGGAGTCGAGGTCGGGATGTACGGTACTTC. Its protein is CAWSRGRDVRYF.

The chain joins TRBV9 to TRBJ2-2; no definite D call. With 0 bases removed from V and 7 bases from J, the gap between germline ends came to 4 bases. CDR1 SGDLS and CDR2 YYNGEE come from the germline V gene. CDR3 size: 12 residues. The CDR3 nucleotides read TGTGCCAGCAGCGTAGTCAACGGGGAGCTGTTTTTT. The encoded protein is CASSVVNGELFF.

This chain uses TRBV7-5 with TRBJ2-6; the D call TRBD1 from the table was never checked on the DNA. TRBV7-5 is tagged as a pseudogene. The CDR3 has 17 amino acids. In DNA form, the CDR3 reads TGTGCCAGAAGACAATCAAGTAGACAAAGTCGGGCCAACGTCCTGACTTTC. Amino acid sequence: CARRQSSRQSRANVLTF.

The rearrangement joins TRBV6-6 to TRBJ1-1; D may be TRBD1 (6 bases). Deletions cut 6 bases from V and 6 bases from J, with 11 bases between. This CDR3 contains 12 residues. The germline CDR1 and CDR2 sequences are MNHNY and SVGAGI (reference sequence). For the CDR3, the DNA is TGTGCCAGCAGGCAGGGGAGCGCTGAAGCTTTCTTT. Translating gives CASRQGSAEAFF.

This chain links TRBV7-2 with TRBJ1-1; 8 bases line up with TRBD1. This CDR3 contains 15 residues. The ends lost 6 bases at V and 0 bases at J; junction bases unmatched: 6. CDR1 SGHTA and CDR2 FQGNSA come from the germline V gene. Written as DNA, the CDR3 is TGTGCCAGCAGATCAAACAGGGGGTTGAACACTGAAGCTTTCTTT. The encoded protein is CASRSNRGLNTEAFF.

The V call is TRBV4-3, the J call TRBJ2-5, with TRBD1 matching over 7 bases. The CDR3 is made up of 14 amino acids. CDR1 and CDR2 from the germline V gene are LGHNA and YSLEER. Trimming removed 1 base from V and 3 bases from J; junction bases left unmatched: 2. The DNA of the CDR3 is TGCGCCAGCAGCCAAGGGACAGGTGAAGAGACCCAGTACTTC. This translates into CASSQGTGEETQYF.

Points on this clone: Relative to the germline gene, one junction end is altered; a read error may explain this. This chain links TRBV7-7 with TRBJ2-5; 7 positions agree with TRBD2. This CDR3 is 14 amino acids long. Germline lookup yields CDR1 SSHAT and CDR2 FNYEAQ (reference sequence). The CDR3 region has the DNA TGTGCTAGCAGCCCCACCGGGGGGAAAGAGACCCAGTACTTC. It is translated as CASSPTGGKETQYF. The variable domain in full, completed from reference TRBV7-7 and TRBJ2-5, reads GAGVSQSPRYKVTKRGQDVTLRCDPISSHATLYWYQQALGQGPEFLTYFNYEAQPDKSGLPSDRFSAERPEGSISTLTIQRTEQRDSAMYRCASSPTGGKETQYFGPGTRLLVL.

The V and J genes are TRBV7-2 and TRBJ2-2; D is uncertain. V was clipped by 6 bases and J by 1 base, with 12 bases between them. CDR1 SGHTA and CDR2 FQGNSA come from the germline V gene. This CDR3 comprises 15 residues. CDR3 in DNA: TGTGCCAGCAGGGTCCGACGCCAGAACACCGGGGAGCTGTTTTTT. Translation gives CASRVRRQNTGELFF.

The V gene is TRBV6-5, the J gene TRBJ2-7; TRBD1 or TRBD2 may be the D gene (5 bases each). The germline CDR1 and CDR2 sequences are MNHEY and SVGAGI. The CDR3 is made up of 16 amino acids. Trimming left V 2 bases short and J 4 bases short, with 18 bases between. This CDR3 is CASSYAGTNAIYEQYF. The CDR3 region has the DNA TGTGCCAGCAGTTACGCCGGGACCAACGCTATTTACGAGCAGTACTTC.

The chain carries TRBV30 and TRBJ1-5; TRBD1 is a possible D gene (5 bases). Trimming removed 1 base from V and 4 bases from J, with 8 bases in between. Looked up from germline, CDR1 is GTSNPN and CDR2 is SVGIG (reference sequence). The CDR3 totals 13 residues. CDR3 in DNA: TGTGCCTGGAGTGGTGGGGGGAATCAGCCCCAGCATTTT. This translates into CAWSGGGNQPQHF.

The chain recombines TRBV19 with TRBJ2-1; 7 nucleotides line up with TRBD2. The CDR3 loop spans 15 amino acids. CDR1 and CDR2 (germline): LNHDA, SQIVND (reference sequence). Trimming at V came to 5 bases and at J to 4 bases, leaving 8 bases not matched to a gene. CDR3 sequence (DNA): TGTGCCAGTAGTCCCTCGGGAGGAGGATACAATGAGCAGTTCTTC. Amino acids: CASSPSGGGYNEQFF.

The CDR3 reads CASSPRQGAMNGTEAFF. The DNA for the CDR3 is TGTGCCAGCAGCCCGCGACAGGGGGCAATGAATGGGACTGAAGCTTTCTTT. The V call is TRBV11-2, the J call TRBJ1-1; TRBD1 matches 10 bases. The germline CDR1 and CDR2 sequences are SGHAT and FQNNGV. This CDR3 comprises 17 residues. J lost 5 bases, V lost 5 bases, and 14 bases had no gene match.

The chain joins TRBV29-1 to TRBJ1-2; 8 bases are a match to TRBD1. V gave up 6 bases and J gave up 8 bases; unmatched junction bases: 14. The CDR3 length is 14 residues. Germline loops: CDR1 SQVTM, CDR2 ANQGSEA. The CDR3 DNA sequence: TGCAGCGTCGCGACAGGGGCAGAGTTTAGGGGCTACACCTTC. Its protein product is CSVATGAEFRGYTF.

This clone has a handful of counts. The rearrangement uses TRBV10-3 and TRBJ1-3; the match to TRBD1 covers 9 bases. The CDR3 has 15 residues. V lost 5 bases and J lost 2; bases outside the gene matches: 4. Germline V CDR1 and CDR2: ENHRY, SYGVKD. CDR3 nucleotide sequence: TGTGCCATCAGTAGCCGACAGGGGGCTGGAAACACCATATATTTT. Translation gives CAISSRQGAGNTIYF.

The chain joins TRBV9 to TRBJ1-2; TRBD1 might be the D (5 bases). Germline V gives CDR1 SGDLS, CDR2 YYNGEE. V lost 0 bases, J lost 7 bases, and 10 bases lay in between. CDR3 size: 13 residues. The CDR3 sequence: CASSVDGAVGYTF. DNA for the CDR3: TGTGCCAGCAGCGTAGACGGGGCGGTTGGCTACACCTTC.

The chain is built from TRBV7-2 and TRBJ2-3, with 8 positions matching TRBD2. Germline CDR1 SGHTA, CDR2 FQGNSA. V shed 5 bases, J shed 5 bases, and the junction held 6 bases outside the gene matches. The CDR3 length is 14 residues. For the CDR3, the DNA is TGTGCCAGCAGCACAACGGGAGGGGGAGATACGCAGTATTTT. Translated: CASSTTGGGDTQYF.

The V gene is TRBV11-3, the J gene TRBJ2-3; no reliable D call. V was pared by 1 base and J by 2 bases, with 13 bases between. The CDR3 is 16 residues long. CDR1 and CDR2 from the germline V gene are SGHNT and YENEEA. CDR3 in amino acids: CASSLVFADPTDTQYF. The CDR3 DNA reads TGTGCCAGCAGCTTAGTTTTTGCGGACCCCACAGATACGCAGTATTTT.